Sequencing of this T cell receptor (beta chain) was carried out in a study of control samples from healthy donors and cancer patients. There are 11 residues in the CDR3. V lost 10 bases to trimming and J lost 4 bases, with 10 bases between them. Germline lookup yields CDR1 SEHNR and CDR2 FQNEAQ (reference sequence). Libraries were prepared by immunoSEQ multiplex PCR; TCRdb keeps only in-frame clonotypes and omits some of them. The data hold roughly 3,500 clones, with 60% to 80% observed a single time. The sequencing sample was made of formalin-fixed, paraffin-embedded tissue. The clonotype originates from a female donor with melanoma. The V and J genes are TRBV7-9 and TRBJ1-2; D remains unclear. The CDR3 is CATLLGYGYTF. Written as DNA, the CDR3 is TGTGCCACTTTACTTGGCTATGGCTACACCTTC.